One and the same sample provided the 31 T cell receptor beta chains below, sequenced in a study of blood T cells in healthy people across ages. Then a second PCR, running about 7 to 11 cycles, was carried out with a sample-barcoded 5' primer and a J-beta primer mix. TCRdb recomputed calls from the 5' RACE reads with MiXCR, one row per CDR3 protein. The sample shows approximately 320,000 distinct CDR3 sequences, 27% of them seen only once. Sample: blood. The origin of the receptors is a woman aged 70-85 years in good health.

This clonotype was seen more than once but under ten times. The genes are TRBV29-1 and TRBJ2-3, with 7 bases lining up with TRBD1. This CDR3 spans 15 amino acids. Germline loops: CDR1 SQVTM, CDR2 ANQGSEA. Trimming at V came to 6 bases and at J to 6 bases, leaving 15 bases not matched to a gene. The CDR3: CSVTGQGVRPDTQYF. In nucleotides, the CDR3 is TGCAGCGTGACGGGCCAGGGGGTAAGACCGGATACGCAGTATTTT.

This clonotype was observed a handful of times. This rearrangement joins TRBV25-1 to TRBJ1-6; D uncertain. This CDR3 contains 15 residues. V gave up 4 bases and J gave up 7 bases, with 14 bases separating them. The germline gives CDR1 MGHDK, CDR2 SYGVNS. The CDR3 DNA reads TGTGCCAGCAGTGCGAGAGGTACCGGGAATTCACCCCTCCACTTT. Residues: CASSARGTGNSPLHF.

This clonotype appeared a few times. The CDR3 loop is CASSQLAAGGLETQYF. The CDR3 DNA reads TGTGCCAGCAGCCAACTTGCGGCAGGAGGATTAGAGACCCAGTACTTC. The chain recombines TRBV3-1 with TRBJ2-5, with TRBD2 as a possible D gene (5 bases). CDR3 length: 16 amino acids. Deletions cut 2 bases from V and 4 bases from J, with 17 bases between. Germline lookup yields CDR1 LGHDT and CDR2 YNNKEL (reference sequence).

There are many counts of this clonotype. The chain joins TRBV3-1 to TRBJ2-7; D gene ambiguous. The V end was cut by 5 bases, the J end by 4 bases, with 6 bases between. Germline V gives CDR1 LGHDT, CDR2 YNNKEL (reference sequence). This CDR3 region has 11 residues. CDR3 coding DNA: TGTGCCAGCAGCGATTATTACGAGCAGTACTTC. Protein: CASSDYYEQYF.

The CDR3 bases are TGTGCCAGCGGTCCTACGAGTACGCAGTATTTT. It codes for CASGPTSTQYF. This chain connects TRBV27 to TRBJ2-3; D is undetermined. CDR1 is MNHEY and CDR2 is SMNVEV in the germline V gene (reference sequence). V lost 8 bases and J 8 bases, leaving 11 bases between the germline ends. The length of the CDR3 is 11 residues.

The chain uses TRBV5-1 and TRBJ1-2; D may be TRBD1 (6 bases). Germline V gene data show CDR1 as SGHRS and CDR2 as YFSETQ. This CDR3 spans 15 amino acids. Trimming stripped 4 bases from V and 2 bases from J, with 15 bases between. In nucleotides, the CDR3 is TGCGCCAGCAGCGGGTTAGGGGGAACGAACTATGGCTACACCTTC. Translating it yields CASSGLGGTNYGYTF.

A few counts support this clonotype. This chain joins TRBV10-3 and TRBJ2-5; 11 nucleotides match TRBD2. Per the germline V gene, CDR1 is ENHRY and CDR2 is SYGVKD. There are 16 residues in the CDR3. The trim removed 5 bases at V and 2 bases at J, leaving 7 bases unmatched. The CDR3 loop reads CAISSYGTSGQETQYF. CDR3 in DNA: TGTGCCATCAGTTCCTACGGGACTAGCGGACAAGAGACCCAGTACTTC.

This chain joins TRBV5-6 and TRBJ2-7, with 7 bases lining up with TRBD2. V was pared by 4 bases and J by 2 bases, with 6 bases of the junction left unmatched. CDR3 length: 14 residues. Per the germline V gene, CDR1 is SGHDT and CDR2 is YYEEEE. CDR3 in amino acids: CASSPNGRPYEQYF. The CDR3 nucleotides read TGTGCCAGCAGCCCCAACGGGAGGCCCTACGAGCAGTACTTC.

This clonotype was counted a few times. The gene calls are TRBV6-5 and TRBJ2-5; TRBD2 is a possible D gene (6 bases). The DNA end is more similar to TRBJ2-1, so the J call may be wrong. CDR3 length: 15 residues. Germline-derived CDR1 and CDR2 are MNHEY and SVGAGI. For the CDR3, the DNA is TGTGCCAGCTCGAGGAGGGCCGAGGTTGCCAATGAGCAGTTCTTC. Translated, it gives CASSRRAEVANEQFF.

Of note for this clonotype: A much larger clone differs from this one at a single base, so this may be a read error. J is TRBJ1-5 and V is TRBV28, with TRBD1 identical over 7 bases. The CDR3 contains 15 residues. The germline gives CDR1 MDHEN, CDR2 SYDVKM. The CDR3 is CTSSPTGVSNQPQHF. The CDR3 nucleotides read TGTACCAGCAGCCCTACAGGGGTCAGCAATCAGCCCCAGCATTTT.

Concerning this clonotype itself: A read error may be the cause here, since a much bigger clone is one base away. The genes are TRBV7-9 and TRBJ1-4; tentatively, D is TRBD1 (5 bases). Germline V lookup: CDR1 SEHNR, CDR2 FQNEAQ (reference sequence). The CDR3 is 13 amino acids. V shed 2 bases and J shed 14 bases, with 15 bases lying between them. CDR3 in amino acids: CASSLSPRGNLFF. The CDR3 nucleotides are TGTGCCAGCAGCTTAAGCCCTCGGGGGAATCTGTTTTTT.

This clonotype was recorded many times. This CDR3 reads CASSQGAGPWETQYF. DNA of the CDR3: TGTGCCAGCAGCCAAGGAGCGGGACCCTGGGAGACCCAGTACTTC. This rearrangement joins TRBV14 to TRBJ2-5; 7 bases align to TRBD2. Germline CDR1 is SGHDN and CDR2 is FVKESK. Unmatched junction bases numbered 7, after V lost 1 base and J lost 5 bases. The CDR3 contains 15 residues.

The chain combines TRBV3-1 with TRBJ2-1, with 10 bases matching TRBD2. From germline, CDR1 is LGHDT and CDR2 YNNKEL (reference sequence). V shed 0 bases and J 6 bases; nucleotides not matched to a gene: 11. There are 18 residues in the CDR3. Here the CDR3 DNA reads TGTGCCAGCAGCCAAGATCGCCCCGGGACTAGCGTCCTCAATGAGCAGTTCTTC. Protein: CASSQDRPGTSVLNEQFF.

The rearrangement links TRBV12-3 or TRBV12-4 to TRBJ2-5, with 9 nucleotides matching TRBD1. The J call is doubtful: the DNA matches TRBJ2-1 better. There are 13 residues in the CDR3. CDR3 sequence: CASGRTGDDEQFF. The DNA for the CDR3 is TGTGCCAGCGGTCGGACAGGGGACGATGAGCAGTTCTTC.

CDR3 sequence: CASIGDRGVTEAFF. The CDR3 nucleotides are TGTGCCAGCATCGGGGATCGGGGGGTTACTGAAGCTTTCTTT. The rearrangement links TRBV5-6 to TRBJ1-1, with a possible D match to TRBD1 (5 bases). The CDR3 loop spans 14 amino acids. Trimming removed 6 bases at V and 5 bases at J, with 17 bases between. The germline gives CDR1 SGHDT, CDR2 YYEEEE.

In its sample, this clonotype was seen a few times. J is TRBJ2-1 and V is TRBV11-1; the D gene is possibly TRBD2 (5 bases). CDR1 and CDR2 (germline): SGHAT, FQDESV (reference sequence). The CDR3 consists of 13 residues. Trimming pared 5 bases from V and 10 bases from J, leaving 15 bases between. CDR3 sequence reads: CASSGTSLGEQFF. Here the CDR3 DNA reads TGTGCCAGCAGCGGAACTTCACTAGGCGAGCAGTTCTTC.

This clonotype was found a few times. The chain couples TRBV27 to TRBJ1-1, with 7 bases lining up with TRBD1. The CDR3 is made up of 15 amino acids. The V segment lost 6 bases and the J segment 3 bases; nucleotides outside the gene matches: 10. Germline V gene lookup returns CDR1 MNHEY and CDR2 SMNVEV (reference sequence). CDR3 residues: CASRPRTGLYTEAFF. CDR3 bases: TGTGCCAGCAGGCCTCGGACAGGCTTGTACACTGAAGCTTTCTTT.

DNA of the CDR3: TGTGCCATCAGTGGCGGCTCAAACTACGAGCAGTACTTC. Its protein product is CAISGGSNYEQYF. The chain couples TRBV10-3 to TRBJ2-7; no firm D call. This CDR3 is built from 13 residues. CDR1 is ENHRY, CDR2 SYGVKD, per germline. Trimming removed 4 bases from V and 3 bases from J, with 10 bases in between.

On this clonotype: A read error may produce the germline difference seen at one junction end. V gene TRBV12-3 or TRBV12-4 combines with J gene TRBJ1-6; D unclear. The CDR3 is made up of 15 amino acids. In nucleotides, the CDR3 is TGTGCCGGCAGTTTAGGTGGACGGACTAATTCACCCCTCCACTTT. It specifies CAGSLGGRTNSPLHF.

This clonotype was picked up many times. The chain combines TRBV6-5 with TRBJ2-2, with D possibly TRBD2 on 6 matching bases. Trimming cost V 7 bases and J 1 base, with 13 bases left between them. This CDR3 contains 15 residues. The germline V gene encodes CDR1 MNHEY and CDR2 SVGAGI. Here the CDR3 DNA reads TGTGCCAGCAAACGGCCGGGAGTGAACACCGGGGAGCTGTTTTTT. Translating gives CASKRPGVNTGELFF.

The chain couples TRBV20-1 to TRBJ2-1, with D possibly matching TRBD1 (5 bases). The germline V gene encodes CDR1 DFQATT and CDR2 SNEGSKA (reference sequence). V was clipped by 5 bases and J by 5 bases, with 16 bases between them. The length of the CDR3 is 14 residues. In nucleotides, the CDR3 is TGCAGTGCTCATGACAGCTGGACGAACAATGAGCAGTTCTTC. As protein: CSAHDSWTNNEQFF.

This clonotype was recorded at least ten times. The chain is built from TRBV20-1 and TRBJ2-3; D is possibly TRBD1 (6 bases). CDR3 length: 14 residues. With 7 bases removed from V and 2 bases from J, the gap between germline ends came to 16 bases. From germline, CDR1 is DFQATT and CDR2 SNEGSKA (reference sequence). CDR3 nucleotides: TGCAGTGTTCATCCCGGGACACTCACAGATACGCAGTATTTT. This codes for CSVHPGTLTDTQYF.

This clonotype was counted many times. The chain employs TRBV28 and TRBJ2-5; D is undetermined. CDR1 is MDHEN, CDR2 SYDVKM, per germline. V gave up 1 base and J gave up 7 bases, with 13 bases separating them. The length of the CDR3 is 14 residues. The chain's CDR3 is CASSLSMPPRTQYF. The CDR3 DNA sequence: TGTGCCAGCAGTTTATCAATGCCCCCTAGGACCCAGTACTTC.

The chain joins TRBV10-3 to TRBJ2-3; D may be TRBD2 (6 bases). Trimming took 2 bases from V and 0 from J, leaving 9 bases between them. Looked up from germline, CDR1 is ENHRY and CDR2 is SYGVKD. The length of the CDR3 is 15 residues. This CDR3 is CAISEGRGSTDTQYF. Written as DNA, the CDR3 is TGTGCCATCAGTGAGGGGCGGGGCAGCACAGATACGCAGTATTTT.

The chain couples TRBV7-9 to TRBJ2-3; no definite D call. CDR1 is SEHNR and CDR2 is FQNEAQ in the germline V gene (reference sequence). There are 14 residues in the CDR3. The V gene lost 6 bases and the J gene lost 2 bases, with 12 bases spanning the gap. The CDR3 sequence: CASSGYLFTDTQYF. The CDR3 nucleotides are TGTGCCAGCAGTGGCTACCTCTTCACAGATACGCAGTATTTT.

In this sample, this clonotype turned up many times. The chain is built from TRBV28 and TRBJ2-7; tentative D call: TRBD1 (5 bases). Germline-derived CDR1 and CDR2 are MDHEN and SYDVKM. Trimming left V 0 bases short and J 2 bases short, with 8 bases between. The CDR3 consists of 14 residues. CDR3 in DNA: TGTGCCAGCAGTTTATGGGCCAGGGCCTACGAGCAGTACTTC. This translates into CASSLWARAYEQYF.

The chain uses TRBV29-1 and TRBJ2-1, with 8 bases that match TRBD1. Germline CDR1 is SQVTM and CDR2 is ANQGSEA. The CDR3 spans 11 residues. V lost 3 bases to trimming and J lost 14 bases; unmatched junction nucleotides: 6. CDR3 nucleotides: TGCAGCGTTGACCCTCAGGGGGCCGAGTTCTTC. This gives the protein CSVDPQGAEFF.

The chain couples TRBV28 to TRBJ1-2; D unclear. The CDR3 has 12 amino acids. The germline V and J ends were trimmed by 6 bases and 8 bases, with 13 bases remaining between them. CDR1 MDHEN and CDR2 SYDVKM come from the germline V gene. The CDR3: CASRPGPVGYTF. The CDR3, as DNA: TGTGCCAGCAGGCCCGGGCCCGTCGGCTACACCTTC.

J is TRBJ2-5 and V is TRBV28; 7 bases agree with TRBD2. The closer fit of TRBJ2-1 to the DNA end suggests the J call may be wrong. The CDR3 loop spans 15 amino acids. Germline CDR1 is MDHEN and CDR2 is SYDVKM. CDR3 residues: CASSSLDAGGNEQFF. The DNA of the CDR3 is TGTGCCAGCAGTTCGTTGGATGCCGGGGGGAATGAGCAGTTCTTC.

The rearrangement links TRBV3-1 to TRBJ2-3, with 8 bases aligning to TRBD2. The CDR3 runs to 16 residues. The junction had 10 bases not matched to a gene; V was cut back by 4 bases and J by 4 bases. The V gene's germline CDR1 is LGHDT and CDR2 YNNKEL (reference sequence). CDR3 region: CASSLTAAGVADTQYF. The CDR3, as DNA: TGTGCCAGCAGCCTAACGGCAGCGGGAGTGGCAGATACGCAGTATTTT.

This sequence joins TRBV11-2 and TRBJ2-3; 10 positions match TRBD2. The CDR3 totals 17 residues. Germline CDR1 SGHAT, CDR2 FQNNGV. Germline trimming cut 5 bases from V and 4 bases from J; bases unmatched to any gene: 12. DNA of the CDR3: TGTGCCAGCAGCCCAACCCTAGCGGGAGTAGGTGCAGATACGCAGTATTTT. This codes for CASSPTLAGVGADTQYF.